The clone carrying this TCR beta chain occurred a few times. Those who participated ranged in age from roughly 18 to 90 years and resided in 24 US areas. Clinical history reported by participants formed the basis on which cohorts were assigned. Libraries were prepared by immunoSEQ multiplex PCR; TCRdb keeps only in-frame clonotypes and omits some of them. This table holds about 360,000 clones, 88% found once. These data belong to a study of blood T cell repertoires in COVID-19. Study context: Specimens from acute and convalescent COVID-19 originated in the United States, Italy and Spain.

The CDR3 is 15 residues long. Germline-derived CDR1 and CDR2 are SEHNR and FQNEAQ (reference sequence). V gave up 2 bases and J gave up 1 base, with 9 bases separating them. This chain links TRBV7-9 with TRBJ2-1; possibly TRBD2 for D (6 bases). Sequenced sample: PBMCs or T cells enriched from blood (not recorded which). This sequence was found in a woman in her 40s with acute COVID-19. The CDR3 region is CASSLLAGSYNEQFF. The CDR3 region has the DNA TGTGCCAGCAGCTTACTGGCGGGGTCCTACAATGAGCAGTTCTTC.